One and the same sample provided the 23 T cell receptor beta chains below, sequenced in a study of Ad26.COV2.S vaccination and SARS-CoV-2 variants. Only in-frame clones appear in the TCRdb table, and some are missing; sequencing was by immunoSEQ multiplex PCR. This table has 440,000 or so clones, 92% appearing once. Treatment described: some 19 received Ad26.COV2.S at low or high dose, single or two shots; 5 received placebo; per-sample allocation not given. Material that was analyzed had been drawn on day 63 after the first vaccine or placebo injection. The sample consisted of peripheral blood, taken in a trial of Ad26.COV2.S vaccine versus placebo. The receptors were gathered from a person between 18 and 59 years old who received the Ad26.COV2.S COVID-19 vaccine or a placebo.

In the case of this clone: Other DNA sequences of this sample code for an identical CDR3. This chain uses TRBV5-6 with TRBJ1-5; D unresolved. This CDR3 comprises 14 residues. The V end was cut by 1 base, the J end by 1 base, with 6 bases between. The germline V gene has CDR1 SGHDT and CDR2 YYEEEE. The chain's CDR3 is CASSLWGSNQPQHF. CDR3 coding DNA: TGTGCCAGCAGCTTGTGGGGAAGCAATCAGCCCCAGCATTTT. Based on the CDR3 plus reference TRBV5-6 and TRBJ1-5, the full variable domain is DAGVTQSPTHLIKTRGQQVTLRCSPKSGHDTVSWYQQALGQGPQFIFQYYEEEERQRGNFPDRFSGHQFPNYSSELNVNALLLGDSALYLCASSLWGSNQPQHFGDGTRLSIL.

In this sample, this clone turned up once. The chain combines TRBV4-3 with TRBJ1-1, with 7 bases fitting TRBD1. CDR1 and CDR2 from the germline V gene are LGHNA and YSLEER. The junction had 1 base not matched to a gene; V was cut back by 0 bases and J by 3 bases. This CDR3 region has 14 residues. Here the CDR3 DNA reads TGCGCCAGCAGCCAAGACAGGGGGTACACTGAAGCTTTCTTT. The encoded protein is CASSQDRGYTEAFF.

The chain has TRBV5-1 and TRBJ1-1, with D unclear. The CDR3 has 14 residues. Trimming left V 2 bases short and J 1 base short, with 9 bases between. CDR1 and CDR2 (germline): SGHRS, YFSETQ. The CDR3 here is CASSFAGKNTEAFF. CDR3 DNA sequence: TGCGCCAGCAGCTTCGCCGGGAAGAACACTGAAGCTTTCTTT.

The chain has TRBV12-3 or TRBV12-4 and TRBJ1-2, with D uncertain. Trimming cost V 5 bases and J 5 bases, with 12 bases left between them. This CDR3 comprises 13 residues. The CDR3 protein is CASSPTVVYGYTF. The CDR3 DNA reads as TGTGCCAGCAGTCCAACGGTTGTTTATGGCTACACCTTC.

This clone came up many times. The chain joins TRBV9 to TRBJ2-2; TRBD2 aligns across 13 bases. The germline CDR1 and CDR2 sequences are SGDLS and YYNGEE. J was trimmed by 5 bases and V by 0 bases; bases with no gene match: 1. This CDR3 region has 16 residues. The CDR3 DNA reads TGTGCCAGCAGCGTAGAGGGACTAGCGGGGACCGGGGAGCTGTTTTTT. Its protein is CASSVEGLAGTGELFF.

The chain combines TRBV19 with TRBJ1-1; D gene ambiguous. V was trimmed by 6 bases and J by 1 base, leaving 12 bases between them. CDR1 LNHDA and CDR2 SQIVND come from the germline V gene (reference sequence). This CDR3 has 14 residues. CDR3 bases: TGTGCCAGTAGGGCTCTTTGGGGGAACACTGAAGCTTTCTTT. As protein: CASRALWGNTEAFF.

The V gene is TRBV3-1 (or the pseudogene TRBV3-2), the J gene TRBJ1-2; unclear D gene. Trimming cost V 4 bases and J 4 bases, with 19 bases left between them. CDR1 and CDR2 (germline): LGHDT, YNNKEL (reference sequence). The CDR3 sequence is 16 residues long. DNA for the CDR3: TGTGCCAGCAGCCCCCGACCGGGTTCACAGTCCTATGGCTACACCTTC. Translated, it gives CASSPRPGSQSYGYTF.

This chain links TRBV21-1 with TRBJ2-5; whether TRBD2, the table's D call, matches the DNA was not checked. TRBV21-1 is listed as a pseudogene. This CDR3 is 16 amino acids long. The CDR3 DNA reads TGTGCCAGCAGCAAAGTATCGGGGTCCCGAGAAGAGACCCAGTACTTC. Encoded protein: CASSKVSGSREETQYF.

The chain combines TRBV3-1 (or the pseudogene TRBV3-2) with TRBJ2-1; 7 nucleotides line up with TRBD2. Germline-derived CDR1 and CDR2 are LGHDT and YNNKEL (reference sequence). Trimming at V came to 1 base and at J to 8 bases, leaving 8 bases not matched to a gene. The CDR3 is made up of 15 amino acids. In nucleotides, the CDR3 is TGTGCCAGCAGCCAAGGGGATAGCGGGTTCTATGAGCAGTTCTTC. This sequence encodes CASSQGDSGFYEQFF.

V usage is TRBV5-1 and J usage is TRBJ1-3; TRBD1 agrees at 9 bases. The V segment lost 0 bases and the J segment 8 bases; nucleotides outside the gene matches: 3. CDR1 and CDR2 from the germline V gene are SGHRS and YFSETQ. The length of the CDR3 is 14 residues. The CDR3 DNA follows: TGCGCCAGCAGCTTGGCACAGGGGGCGGACACCATATATTTT. It translates to CASSLAQGADTIYF.

This sequence joins TRBV19 and TRBJ2-7; TRBD1 might be the D (6 bases). CDR1 is LNHDA, CDR2 SQIVND, per germline (reference sequence). V lost 3 bases, J lost 3 bases, and 12 bases lay in between. The CDR3 extends over 14 amino acids. The CDR3 DNA reads as TGTGCCAGTAGTATTTATGGCAGGGGCTACGAGCAGTACTTC. Protein sequence: CASSIYGRGYEQYF.

This CDR3 reads CSASVQKGQPQHF. Here the CDR3 DNA reads TGCAGTGCTAGTGTGCAGAAAGGTCAGCCCCAGCATTTT. The chain links TRBV20-1 to TRBJ1-5; unclear D gene. Germline CDR1 DFQATT, CDR2 SNEGSKA (reference sequence). The V gene lost 3 bases and the J gene lost 6 bases, with 12 bases spanning the gap. This CDR3 has 13 residues.

The rearrangement uses TRBV2 and TRBJ2-1; 12 bases are shared with TRBD2. Germline V lookup: CDR1 SNHLY, CDR2 FYNNEI. CDR3 length equals 15 residues. The J segment lost 6 bases and the V segment lost 4 bases, leaving 4 bases of the junction unmatched. The CDR3 DNA is TGTGCCAGCAGTGGACTAGCGGGGGTTGGCAATGAGCAGTTCTTC. Its translation: CASSGLAGVGNEQFF.

The chain links TRBV23-1 to TRBJ1-2; D unclear. TRBV23-1 is reported as an ORF; its role is uncertain. Trimming cost V 8 bases and J 4 bases, with 17 bases left between them. This CDR3 contains 14 residues. The CDR3 DNA is TGCGCCAGCCGACCGTGGGGAGAGTCCTATGGCTACACCTTC. This encodes CASRPWGESYGYTF.

This chain uses TRBV6-1 with TRBJ1-5; the D gene is possibly TRBD1 (6 bases). This CDR3 spans 14 amino acids. V lost 1 base and J lost 6, with 10 bases in between. From germline, CDR1 is MNHNS and CDR2 SASEGT. The DNA for the CDR3 is TGTGCCAGCAGTGAAGGGAGAGGGGGTCAGCCCCAGCATTTT. Translation: CASSEGRGGQPQHF.

The chain combines TRBV5-4 with TRBJ1-4; 9 positions match TRBD1. The trim removed 4 bases at V and 10 bases at J, leaving 14 bases unmatched. The CDR3 loop spans 16 amino acids. The V gene's germline CDR1 is SGHNT and CDR2 YYREEE (reference sequence). Here the CDR3 reads CASSAVTGTGRGKLFF. The CDR3 DNA sequence: TGTGCCAGCAGCGCCGTAACCGGGACAGGGCGGGGAAAACTGTTTTTT.

CDR3 amino acids: CASSLGPGQGRGEQFF. In DNA, the CDR3 is TGTGCCAGCAGCTTAGGCCCGGGACAGGGAAGGGGTGAGCAGTTCTTC. The V call is TRBV13, the J call TRBJ2-1, with TRBD1 matching over 9 bases. This CDR3 is 16 amino acids long. Trimming took 0 bases from V and 9 from J; bases not matched to a gene: 9. CDR1 and CDR2 from the germline V gene are PRHDT and FYEKMQ (reference sequence).

The J gene is TRBJ1-1, the V gene TRBV5-1; 7 positions match TRBD1. Unmatched junction bases numbered 16, after V lost 4 bases and J lost 1 base. The CDR3 consists of 18 residues. The germline V gene encodes CDR1 SGHRS and CDR2 YFSETQ. The CDR3 region has the DNA TGCGCCAGCAGCCCCGACAGGGTTGGGCGTCGTCGGAACACTGAAGCTTTCTTT. Protein sequence: CASSPDRVGRRRNTEAFF.

The chain recombines TRBV30 with TRBJ1-1; a possible D gene is TRBD1 (6 bases). CDR1 and CDR2 (germline): GTSNPN, SVGIG (reference sequence). V was clipped by 2 bases and J by 0 bases, with 10 bases between them. This CDR3 contains 14 residues. The CDR3 sequence: CAWSRQVMNTEAFF. Here the CDR3 DNA reads TGTGCCTGGAGTCGACAGGTCATGAACACTGAAGCTTTCTTT.

V and J are TRBV11-3 and TRBJ2-1, with 7 bases identical to TRBD2. The CDR3 length is 13 residues. CDR1 and CDR2 from the germline V gene are SGHNT and YENEEA. The J segment lost 7 bases and the V segment lost 4 bases, leaving 4 bases of the junction unmatched. DNA of the CDR3: TGTGCCAGCAGCTCAAAGCGGGGTAATGAGCAGTTCTTC. As protein: CASSSKRGNEQFF.

The chain is built from TRBV30 and TRBJ1-5; unclear D gene. Per the germline V gene, CDR1 is GTSNPN and CDR2 is SVGIG (reference sequence). Trimming removed 3 bases at V and 4 bases at J, with 10 bases between. The CDR3 sequence is 13 residues long. The chain's CDR3 is CAWSGSLNQPQHF. Written as DNA, the CDR3 is TGTGCCTGGAGCGGATCGTTGAATCAGCCCCAGCATTTT.

The chain combines TRBV16 with TRBJ1-1; D not certain. In germline, CDR1 is KGHSY, CDR2 FQNENV. V was shortened by 2 bases and J by 6 bases, with 13 bases between the two germline ends. The CDR3 is 14 amino acids. The CDR3 DNA reads TGTGCCAGCAGCCAACGTCGGATCGACGCTGAAGCTTTCTTT. Its translation is CASSQRRIDAEAFF.

This chain uses TRBV7-6 with TRBJ2-7; TRBD1 might be the D (6 bases). Between the trimmed V and J ends, which lost 1 base and 7 bases, there was a span of 17 bases. In germline, CDR1 is SGHVS, CDR2 FNYEAQ. The CDR3 totals 15 residues. The CDR3 loop is CASSLVPGDSGEQYF. The CDR3, as DNA: TGTGCCAGCAGCTTAGTGCCAGGGGATTCGGGGGAGCAGTACTTC. The full variable domain, rest sourced from reference TRBV7-6 and TRBJ2-7, is GAGVSQSPRYKVTKRGQDVALRCDPISGHVSLYWYRQALGQGPEFLTYFNYEAQQDKSGLPNDRFSAERPEGSISTLTIQRTEQRDSAMYRCASSLVPGDSGEQYFGPGTRLTVT.